This T cell receptor beta chain was captured in a study of blood T cell repertoires in COVID-19. Study-level background: From the United States, Italy and Spain came samples of acute and convalescent COVID-19. T cells, B-cell-depleted T cells, or PBMCs supplied cDNA or gDNA.

Germline V gene data show CDR1 as LGHDT and CDR2 as YNNKEL (reference sequence). J was trimmed by 3 bases and V by 1 base; bases with no gene match: 8. This CDR3 has 16 amino acids. Authors' data handling: Estimates of nucleated cell counts were drawn from the amplification of reference gene primers. TCRdb's table, derived via immunoSEQ multiplex PCR, lists solely in-frame clones and lacks some. V and J calls and clone size come straight from that table; D and trimming were deduced from the DNA. The sample contains roughly 150,000 clones, more than 90% of which appear only once. This receptor was obtained from a man aged 60 to 69 with active or convalescent COVID-19. This rearrangement joins TRBV3-1 (or the pseudogene TRBV3-2) to TRBJ2-7; 8 bases align to TRBD1. The sample comprised peripheral blood. The DNA for the CDR3 is TGTGCCAGCAGCCAAGCACCAGGGACAGGCCACTACGAGCAGTACTTC. Its translation: CASSQAPGTGHYEQYF.